The 25 T cell receptor beta chains in this list originate from one sample, sequenced in a study of identical twins (dated by TCRdb to about 2016). Libraries were made using 5' RACE. The listed sequencing device is Illumina HiSeq 2000. Using fastp trimming at Q25 and MiXCR clonotype assembly, TCRdb reanalyzed the public sequencing data and kept in-frame beta chains. Under each unique CDR3 protein, matching rows form one entry showing the most common genes and DNA. Counted in this sample were under 250,000 distinct CDR3 sequences; approximately 11% of them appeared once. 3.5% to 5% of the sample comes from the top ten. Separately, the same data were catalogued under a study of yellow fever vaccine responses in identical twins.

Sequencing was performed on memory (CD45RO+) T cells sorted from blood. Taken with the paper, the label for cell subset or site translates to: CD45RO+ enriched T cells. The receptors here all came from a woman aged 18-29 years in good health.

In its sample, this clonotype was seen a few times. The CDR3 spells CSADKGQGREQFF. The CDR3 nucleotides are TGCAGTGCTGACAAGGGACAGGGGAGGGAGCAGTTCTTC. The chain joins TRBV20-1 to TRBJ2-1; 10 bases map to TRBD1. V trimming: 5 bases; J trimming: 10 bases; junction bases outside the gene matches: 8. This CDR3 has 13 residues. CDR1 and CDR2 (germline): DFQATT, SNEGSKA (reference sequence).

This clonotype showed up many times. In DNA form, the CDR3 reads TGTGCCAGTAGTATAAACACCCAAGAGACCCAGTACTTC. It yields the protein CASSINTQETQYF. V usage is TRBV19 and J usage is TRBJ2-5, with D unclear. There are 13 residues in the CDR3. The germline V and J ends were trimmed by 2 bases and 1 base, with 5 bases remaining between them. Germline V gene data show CDR1 as LNHDA and CDR2 as SQIVND (reference sequence).

The chain carries TRBV7-2 and TRBJ2-1, with 14 bases matching TRBD2. V shed 1 base, J shed 8 bases, and the junction held 4 bases outside the gene matches. This CDR3 is 16 amino acids long. Germline lookup yields CDR1 SGHTA and CDR2 FQGNSA. The CDR3 here is CASSLVGTSGGDEQFF. For the CDR3, the DNA is TGTGCCAGCAGCTTAGTGGGGACTAGCGGGGGCGATGAGCAGTTCTTC.

This rearrangement joins TRBV10-3 to TRBJ2-2, with D possibly TRBD1 on 7 matching bases. The germline gives CDR1 ENHRY, CDR2 SYGVKD. The CDR3 runs 15 residues. V was shortened by 8 bases and J by 5 bases, with 18 bases between the two germline ends. DNA for the CDR3: TGTGCCATCGGGGAGACAGGGAGGCTGACCGGGGAGCTGTTTTTT. Translating gives CAIGETGRLTGELFF.

This clonotype turned up a few times. The genes are TRBV12-3 or TRBV12-4 and TRBJ2-6; TRBD1 is a possible D gene (6 bases). The CDR3 covers 15 residues. Trimming left V 5 bases short and J 0 bases short, with 8 bases between. CDR3 loop: CASSDRNSGANVLTF. The CDR3 DNA reads TGTGCCAGCAGTGACAGGAACTCTGGGGCCAACGTCCTGACTTTC.

V usage is TRBV30 and J usage is TRBJ2-5; D remains unclear. Germline assignment: CDR1 GTSNPN and CDR2 SVGIG (reference sequence). The ends were cut back, 2 bases at V and 5 bases at J, with 3 bases in the middle. The CDR3 sequence is 10 residues long. The CDR3: CAWSMETQYF. The CDR3 coding sequence is TGTGCCTGGAGTATGGAGACCCAGTACTTC.

This clonotype was counted at least ten times. The chain joins TRBV29-1 to TRBJ2-7; TRBD1 aligns across 9 bases. Germline CDR1 SQVTM, CDR2 ANQGSEA. The CDR3 is 13 residues long. Germline trimming cut 4 bases from V and 5 bases from J; bases unmatched to any gene: 6. The CDR3 nucleotides are TGCAGCGTTGGTTGGACAGGGGATCACGAGCAGTACTTC. This codes for CSVGWTGDHEQYF.

This clonotype was recorded at least ten times. This sequence joins TRBV28 and TRBJ1-5; the D is unclear. Trimming pared 3 bases from V and 2 bases from J, leaving 11 bases between. The CDR3 runs 15 residues. Germline V gene lookup returns CDR1 MDHEN and CDR2 SYDVKM. The CDR3 region has the DNA TGTGCCAGCAGTTTCTCCCAGAGTGGCAATCAGCCCCAGCATTTT. It specifies CASSFSQSGNQPQHF.

This rearrangement joins TRBV28 to TRBJ1-1, with D possibly matching TRBD1 (6 bases). The CDR3 loop spans 14 amino acids. V was trimmed by 8 bases and J by 8 bases, leaving 21 bases between them. The germline V gene encodes CDR1 MDHEN and CDR2 SYDVKM. The CDR3 protein is CASRQSLGGAEAFF. The CDR3 DNA is TGTGCCAGCCGTCAATCACTGGGGGGGGCGGAAGCTTTCTTT.

The chain employs TRBV7-3 and TRBJ2-3; D ambiguous. Germline V gives CDR1 SGHTA, CDR2 FQGTGA. The CDR3 runs 13 residues. The V gene lost 6 bases and the J gene lost 7 bases, with 14 bases spanning the gap. The CDR3 DNA reads as TGTGCCAGCAGTTCCAACTCGGTAAATACGCAGTATTTT. Its protein is CASSSNSVNTQYF.

This sequence joins TRBV24-1 and TRBJ2-7; D might be TRBD1 (5 bases). From germline, CDR1 is KGHDR and CDR2 SFDVKD. V was cut by 2 bases and J by 0 bases, with 10 bases left in between. The CDR3 length is 15 residues. CDR3 nucleotide sequence: TGTGCCACCAGTGATTCTGGTCAGGGCTCCTACGAGCAGTACTTC. This codes for CATSDSGQGSYEQYF.

J is TRBJ2-3 and V is TRBV10-3; 9 positions match TRBD2. The CDR3 is 16 amino acids. From germline, CDR1 is ENHRY and CDR2 SYGVKD. With V trimmed by 4 bases and J by 6 bases, 11 bases remained unmatched. CDR3 in DNA: TGTGCCATCAGTGGTAGTGGCGGGGGGGTCTCCGATACGCAGTATTTT. Its protein product is CAISGSGGGVSDTQYF.

The table lists this clonotype with many counts. The J gene is TRBJ2-1, the V gene TRBV4-3; 9 bases line up with TRBD1. The CDR3 runs to 15 residues. The germline V gene has CDR1 LGHNA and CDR2 YSLEER. The ends lost 3 bases at V and 5 bases at J; junction bases unmatched: 5. The CDR3 bases are TGCGCCAGCAGCCACCTCGGGACAGGGAACAATGAGCAGTTCTTC. It yields the protein CASSHLGTGNNEQFF.

The chain uses TRBV7-2 and TRBJ2-7, with D possibly matching TRBD2 (6 bases). Germline V gene sequence: CDR1 SGHTA, CDR2 FQGNSA. The CDR3 covers 17 residues. Trimming shortened V by 0 bases and J by 7 bases, and 22 bases separated the two germline ends. The CDR3 is CASSLAVGGAGVWEQYF. The CDR3 DNA reads as TGTGCCAGCAGCTTAGCGGTCGGAGGGGCGGGCGTTTGGGAGCAGTACTTC.

Many counts were recorded for this clonotype. The chain links TRBV28 to TRBJ2-1; D gene uncertain. The germline V gene encodes CDR1 MDHEN and CDR2 SYDVKM. This CDR3 spans 12 amino acids. The V and J ends lost 5 bases and 7 bases respectively, with 9 bases between them. CDR3 in DNA: TGTGCCAGCAGTCCCCAGCGTAATGAGCAGTTCTTC. Translating gives CASSPQRNEQFF.

This clonotype was seen a few times. This rearrangement joins TRBV25-1 to TRBJ2-3; 7 nucleotides line up with TRBD1. Germline V CDR1 and CDR2: MGHDK, SYGVNS. The CDR3 extends over 16 amino acids. The trim removed 1 base at V and 6 bases at J, leaving 10 bases unmatched. Here the CDR3 reads CASSESADRASDTQYF. The CDR3 DNA reads TGTGCCAGCAGTGAATCTGCCGACAGGGCCTCCGATACGCAGTATTTT.

This clonotype was recorded at least ten times. V usage is TRBV3-1 and J usage is TRBJ1-5; D not resolved. CDR1 and CDR2 from the germline V gene are LGHDT and YNNKEL (reference sequence). The CDR3 has 14 residues. Trimming took 5 bases from V and 2 from J, leaving 10 bases between them. CDR3 sequence: CASSKQRGNQPQHF. CDR3 in DNA: TGTGCCAGCAGCAAACAAAGGGGCAATCAGCCCCAGCATTTT.

This clonotype was observed a few times. V is TRBV18 and J is TRBJ2-7; 7 positions agree with TRBD1. Trimming took 2 bases from V and 2 from J; bases not matched to a gene: 6. This CDR3 contains 15 residues. Germline V gene data show CDR1 as KGHSH and CDR2 as LQKENI. This CDR3 is CASSPGQATPYEQYF. Here the CDR3 DNA reads TGTGCCAGCTCACCAGGACAGGCAACTCCCTACGAGCAGTACTTC.

Many counts were recorded for this clonotype. The V gene is TRBV7-2, the J gene TRBJ1-1; D is perhaps TRBD1 (5 bases). The ends were cut back, 4 bases at V and 4 bases at J, with 16 bases in the middle. CDR3 size: 15 residues. Germline loops: CDR1 SGHTA, CDR2 FQGNSA. The CDR3 sequence: CASSWRVGDGTEAFF. CDR3 in DNA: TGTGCCAGCAGCTGGAGGGTTGGGGACGGCACTGAAGCTTTCTTT.

The rearrangement links TRBV2 to TRBJ2-5; a weak D match, TRBD2 (7 bases). There are 14 residues in the CDR3. Germline V lookup: CDR1 SNHLY, CDR2 FYNNEI. V was shortened by 11 bases and J by 2 bases, with 18 bases between the two germline ends. The CDR3 here is CAGRLRGGQETQYF. CDR3 DNA sequence: TGTGCCGGACGACTGAGGGGGGGGCAAGAGACCCAGTACTTC.

The table lists this clonotype with a few counts. V is TRBV20-1 and J is TRBJ2-3, with TRBD2 matching over 11 bases. The V and J ends lost 0 bases and 2 bases, in that order; junction bases with no gene match: 7. Germline V gives CDR1 DFQATT, CDR2 SNEGSKA (reference sequence). CDR3 length: 17 residues. The CDR3 DNA follows: TGCAGTGCTAGAGATCACTGGACTAGCGGGCTCACAGATACGCAGTATTTT. Encoded protein: CSARDHWTSGLTDTQYF.

This clonotype was found a few times. The chain employs TRBV7-3 and TRBJ2-3, with TRBD2 as a possible D gene (7 bases). The V gene's germline CDR1 is SGHTA and CDR2 FQGTGA. With 3 bases removed from V and 4 bases from J, the gap between germline ends came to 14 bases. CDR3 length: 15 residues. CDR3 DNA sequence: TGTGCCAGCAGCTTTGGGGGGGGGCCGTCAGATACGCAGTATTTT. Protein sequence: CASSFGGGPSDTQYF. The variable domain in full, completed from reference TRBV7-3 and TRBJ2-3, reads GAGVSQTPSNKVTEKGKYVELRCDPISGHTALYWYRQSLGQGPEFLIYFQGTGAADDSGLPNDRFFAVRPEGSVSTLKIQRTERGDSAVYLCASSFGGGPSDTQYFGPGTRLTVL.

This clonotype has ten or more counts. The CDR3 DNA is TGTGCCACCACCCGGGGGGCGAACACCGGGGAGCTGTTTTTT. Amino acids: CATTRGANTGELFF. This rearrangement joins TRBV24-1 to TRBJ2-2; TRBD2 agrees at 7 bases. The trim removed 8 bases at V and 0 bases at J, leaving 2 bases unmatched. Germline V CDR1 and CDR2: KGHDR, SFDVKD. There are 14 residues in the CDR3.

This clonotype has more than one count but fewer than ten. The chain has TRBV7-9 and TRBJ2-5; D remains ambiguous. Germline assignment: CDR1 SEHNR and CDR2 FQNEAQ (reference sequence). The V and J ends lost 1 base and 5 bases respectively, with 5 bases between them. CDR3 size: 12 residues. The DNA for the CDR3 is TGTGCCAGCAGCTTAGAGGCCGAGACCCAGTACTTC. Translated: CASSLEAETQYF. Supplemented by reference TRBV7-9 and TRBJ2-5, the full variable domain reads DTGVSQNPRHKITKRGQNVTFRCDPISEHNRLYWYRQTLGQGPEFLTYFQNEAQLEKSRLLSDRFSAERPKGSFSTLEIQRTEQGDSAMYLCASSLEAETQYFGPGTRLLVL.

This clonotype was counted between two and nine times. The chain recombines TRBV9 with TRBJ2-4; TRBD1 agrees at 7 bases. Per germline, CDR1 SGDLS and CDR2 YYNGEE. The CDR3 totals 16 residues. With 0 bases clipped from V and 3 bases from J, the junction kept 6 bases outside the gene matches. Here the CDR3 DNA reads TGTGCCAGCAGCGTAGATCCCAGGGGGAACAAAAACATTCAGTACTTC. Translating it yields CASSVDPRGNKNIQYF. The full variable domain, its missing parts supplied by reference TRBV9 and TRBJ2-4, is DSGVTQTPKHLITATGQRVTLRCSPRSGDLSVYWYQQSLDQGLQFLIQYYNGEERAKGNILERFSAQQFPDLHSELNLSSLELGDSALYFCASSVDPRGNKNIQYFGAGTRLSVL.